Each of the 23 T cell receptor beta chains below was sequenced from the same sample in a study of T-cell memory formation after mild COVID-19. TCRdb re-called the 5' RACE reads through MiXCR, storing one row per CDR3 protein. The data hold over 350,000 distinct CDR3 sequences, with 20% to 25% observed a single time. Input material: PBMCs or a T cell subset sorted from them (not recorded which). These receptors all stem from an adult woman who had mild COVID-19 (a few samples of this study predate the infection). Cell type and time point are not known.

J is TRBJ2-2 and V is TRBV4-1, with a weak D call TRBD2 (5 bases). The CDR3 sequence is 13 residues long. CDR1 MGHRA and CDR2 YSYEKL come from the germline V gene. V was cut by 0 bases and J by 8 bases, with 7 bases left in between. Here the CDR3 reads CASSQDGEGELFF. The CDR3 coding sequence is TGCGCCAGCAGCCAAGATGGGGAGGGGGAGCTGTTTTTT.

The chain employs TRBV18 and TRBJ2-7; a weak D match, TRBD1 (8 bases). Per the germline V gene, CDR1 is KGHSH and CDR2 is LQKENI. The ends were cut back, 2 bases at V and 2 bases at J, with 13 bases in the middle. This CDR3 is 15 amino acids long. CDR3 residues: CASSPKQGGAYEQYF. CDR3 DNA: TGTGCCAGCTCACCAAAACAGGGGGGGGCCTACGAGCAGTACTTC.

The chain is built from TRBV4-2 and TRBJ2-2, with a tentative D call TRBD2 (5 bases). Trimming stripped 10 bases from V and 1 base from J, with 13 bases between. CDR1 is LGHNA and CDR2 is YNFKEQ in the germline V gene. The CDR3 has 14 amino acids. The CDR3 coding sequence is TGTGCCACAAATGGAGGTATGAACACCGGGGAGCTGTTTTTT. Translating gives CATNGGMNTGELFF.

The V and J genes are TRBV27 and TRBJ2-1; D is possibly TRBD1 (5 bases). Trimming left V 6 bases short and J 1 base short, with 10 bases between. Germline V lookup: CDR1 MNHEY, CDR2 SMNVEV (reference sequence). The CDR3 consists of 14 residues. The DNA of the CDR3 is TGTGCCAGCAGCAGGGTGGGGTCCTACAATGAGCAGTTCTTC. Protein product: CASSRVGSYNEQFF.

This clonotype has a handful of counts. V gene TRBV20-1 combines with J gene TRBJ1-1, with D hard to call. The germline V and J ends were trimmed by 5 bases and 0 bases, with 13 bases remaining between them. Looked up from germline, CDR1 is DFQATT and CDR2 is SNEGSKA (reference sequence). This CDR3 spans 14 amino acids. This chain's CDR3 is CSAPESGMNTEAFF. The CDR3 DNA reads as TGCAGTGCTCCCGAGTCTGGCATGAACACTGAAGCTTTCTTT.

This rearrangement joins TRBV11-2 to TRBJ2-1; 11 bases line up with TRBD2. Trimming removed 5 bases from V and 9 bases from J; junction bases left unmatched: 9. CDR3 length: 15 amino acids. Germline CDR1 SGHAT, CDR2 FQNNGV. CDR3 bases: TGTGCCAGCAGCCTCCGGGTAGCGGGGGGGTTTGAGCAGTTCTTC. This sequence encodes CASSLRVAGGFEQFF.

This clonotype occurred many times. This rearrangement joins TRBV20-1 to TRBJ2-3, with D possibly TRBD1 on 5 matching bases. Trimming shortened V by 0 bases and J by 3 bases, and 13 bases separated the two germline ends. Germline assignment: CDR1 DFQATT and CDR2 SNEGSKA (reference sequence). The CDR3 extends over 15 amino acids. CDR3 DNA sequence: TGCAGTGCTAGAGACCCTAGGGGAAGAACAGATACGCAGTATTTT. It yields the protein CSARDPRGRTDTQYF.

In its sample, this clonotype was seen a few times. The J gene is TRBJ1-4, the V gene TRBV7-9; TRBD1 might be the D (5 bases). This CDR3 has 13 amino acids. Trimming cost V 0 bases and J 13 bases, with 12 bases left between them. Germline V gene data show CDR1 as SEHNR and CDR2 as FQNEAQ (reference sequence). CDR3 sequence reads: CASSLAGEEGLFF. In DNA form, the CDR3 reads TGTGCCAGCAGCTTAGCGGGGGAGGAAGGACTGTTTTTT. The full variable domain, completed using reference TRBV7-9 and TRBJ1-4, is DTGVSQNPRHKITKRGQNVTFRCDPISEHNRLYWYRQTLGQGPEFLTYFQNEAQLEKSRLLSDRFSAERPKGSFSTLEIQRTEQGDSAMYLCASSLAGEEGLFFGSGTQLSVL.

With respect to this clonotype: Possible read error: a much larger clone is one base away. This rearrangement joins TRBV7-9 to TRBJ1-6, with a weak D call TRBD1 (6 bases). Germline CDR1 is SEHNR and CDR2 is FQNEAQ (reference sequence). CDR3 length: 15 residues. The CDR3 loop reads CASSAGTTHNSPLNF. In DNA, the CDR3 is TGTGCCAGCAGCGCGGGGACAACCCATAATTCACCCCTCAACTTT.

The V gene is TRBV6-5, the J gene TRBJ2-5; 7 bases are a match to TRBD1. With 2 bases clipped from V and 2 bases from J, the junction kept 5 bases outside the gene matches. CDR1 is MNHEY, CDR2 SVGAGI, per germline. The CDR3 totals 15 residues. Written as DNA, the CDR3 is TGTGCCAGCAGTTACGTGACAGGGAAGCAAGAGACCCAGTACTTC. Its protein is CASSYVTGKQETQYF.

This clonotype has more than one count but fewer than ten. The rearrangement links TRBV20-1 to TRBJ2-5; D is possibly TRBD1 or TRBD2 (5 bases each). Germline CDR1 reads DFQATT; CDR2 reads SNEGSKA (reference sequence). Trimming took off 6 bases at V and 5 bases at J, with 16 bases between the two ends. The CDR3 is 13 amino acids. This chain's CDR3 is CSAPLGARETQYF. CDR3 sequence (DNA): TGCAGTGCCCCTCTCGGGGCCAGGGAGACCCAGTACTTC.

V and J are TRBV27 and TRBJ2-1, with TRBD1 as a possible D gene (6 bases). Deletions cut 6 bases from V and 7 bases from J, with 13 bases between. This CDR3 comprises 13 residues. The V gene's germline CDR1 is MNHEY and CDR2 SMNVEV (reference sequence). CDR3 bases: TGTGCCAGCAGACCGGGACACCTAAATGAGCAGTTCTTC. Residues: CASRPGHLNEQFF.

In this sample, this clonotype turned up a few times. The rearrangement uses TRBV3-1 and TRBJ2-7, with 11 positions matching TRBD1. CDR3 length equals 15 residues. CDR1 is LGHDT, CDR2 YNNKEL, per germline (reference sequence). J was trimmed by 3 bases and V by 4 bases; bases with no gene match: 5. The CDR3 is CASSPTGTGGYEQYF. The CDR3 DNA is TGTGCCAGCAGCCCAACCGGGACAGGGGGCTACGAGCAGTACTTC.

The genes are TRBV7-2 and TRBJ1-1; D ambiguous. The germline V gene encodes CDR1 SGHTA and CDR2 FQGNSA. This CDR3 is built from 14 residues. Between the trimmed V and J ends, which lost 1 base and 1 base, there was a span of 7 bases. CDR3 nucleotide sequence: TGTGCCAGCAGCTTAGTAGTTAGGAACACTGAAGCTTTCTTT. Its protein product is CASSLVVRNTEAFF.

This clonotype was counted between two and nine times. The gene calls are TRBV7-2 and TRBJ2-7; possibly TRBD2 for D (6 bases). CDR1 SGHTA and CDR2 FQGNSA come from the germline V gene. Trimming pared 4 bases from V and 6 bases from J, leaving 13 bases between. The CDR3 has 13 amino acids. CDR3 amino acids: CASSSFRGGEQYF. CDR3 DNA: TGTGCCAGCAGCTCGTTTCGGGGAGGCGAGCAGTACTTC.

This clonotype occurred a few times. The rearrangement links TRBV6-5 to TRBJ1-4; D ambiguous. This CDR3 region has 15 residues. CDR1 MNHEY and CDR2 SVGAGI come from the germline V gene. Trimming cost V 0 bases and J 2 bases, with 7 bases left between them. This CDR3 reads CASSYSGGTNEKLFF. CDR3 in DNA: TGTGCCAGCAGTTACTCGGGAGGCACTAATGAAAAACTGTTTTTT.

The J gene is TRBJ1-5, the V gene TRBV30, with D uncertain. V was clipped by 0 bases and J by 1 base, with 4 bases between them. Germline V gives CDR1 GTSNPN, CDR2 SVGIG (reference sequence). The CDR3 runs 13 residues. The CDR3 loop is CAWSVTSNQPQHF. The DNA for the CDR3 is TGTGCCTGGAGTGTAACCAGCAATCAGCCCCAGCATTTT.

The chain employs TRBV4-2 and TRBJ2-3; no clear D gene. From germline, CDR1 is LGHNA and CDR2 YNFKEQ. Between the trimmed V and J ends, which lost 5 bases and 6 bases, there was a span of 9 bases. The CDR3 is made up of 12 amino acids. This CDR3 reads CASSFGRDTQYF. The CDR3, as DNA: TGTGCCAGCAGCTTCGGCCGTGATACGCAGTATTTT.

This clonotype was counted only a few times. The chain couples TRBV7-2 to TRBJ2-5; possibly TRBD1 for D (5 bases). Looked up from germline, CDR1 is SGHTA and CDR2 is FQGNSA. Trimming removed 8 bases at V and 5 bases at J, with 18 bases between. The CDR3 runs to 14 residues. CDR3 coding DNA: TGTGCCAGCCAGGGATCGAAAGGTTGGGAGACCCAGTACTTC. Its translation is CASQGSKGWETQYF.

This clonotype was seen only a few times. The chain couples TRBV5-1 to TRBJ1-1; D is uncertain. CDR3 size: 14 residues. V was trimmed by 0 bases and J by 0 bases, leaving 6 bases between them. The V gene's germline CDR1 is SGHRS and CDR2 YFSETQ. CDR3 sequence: CASSLAEMNTEAFF. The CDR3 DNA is TGCGCCAGCAGCTTGGCGGAGATGAACACTGAAGCTTTCTTT.

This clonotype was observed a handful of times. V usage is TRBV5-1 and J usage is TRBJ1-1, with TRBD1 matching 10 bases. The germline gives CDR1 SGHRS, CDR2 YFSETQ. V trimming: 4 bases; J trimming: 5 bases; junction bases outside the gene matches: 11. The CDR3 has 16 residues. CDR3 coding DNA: TGCGCCAGCAGCCCGGGACAGGGGATACTGTGGACTGAAGCTTTCTTT. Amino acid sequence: CASSPGQGILWTEAFF.

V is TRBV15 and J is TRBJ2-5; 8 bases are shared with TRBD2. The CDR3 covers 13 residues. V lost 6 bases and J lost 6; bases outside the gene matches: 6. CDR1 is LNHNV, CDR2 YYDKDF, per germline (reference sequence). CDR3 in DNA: TGTGCCACCAGGCAGGCTAGCGGGCAGACCCAGTACTTC. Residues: CATRQASGQTQYF.

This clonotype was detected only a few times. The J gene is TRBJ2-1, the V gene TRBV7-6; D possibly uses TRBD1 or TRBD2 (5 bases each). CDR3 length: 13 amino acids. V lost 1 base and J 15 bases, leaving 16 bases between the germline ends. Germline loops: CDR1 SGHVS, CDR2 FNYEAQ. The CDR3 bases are TGTGCCAGCAGCTTAGACTATGGGGGAGTAAGGTTCTTC. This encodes CASSLDYGGVRFF.